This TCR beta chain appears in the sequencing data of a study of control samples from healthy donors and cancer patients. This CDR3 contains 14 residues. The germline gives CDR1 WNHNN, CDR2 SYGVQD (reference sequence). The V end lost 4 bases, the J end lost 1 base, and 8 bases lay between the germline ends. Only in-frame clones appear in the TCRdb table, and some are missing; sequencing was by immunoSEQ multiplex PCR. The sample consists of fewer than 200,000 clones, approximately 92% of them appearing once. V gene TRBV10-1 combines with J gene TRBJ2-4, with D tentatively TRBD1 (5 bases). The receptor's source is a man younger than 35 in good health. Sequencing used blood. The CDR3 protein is CASSAQVAKNIQYF. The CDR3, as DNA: TGCGCCAGCAGTGCACAGGTGGCCAAAAACATTCAGTACTTC.